These 13 T cell receptor beta chains originate from one sample sequenced in a study of T-cell memory formation after mild COVID-19. MiXCR, applied by TCRdb to the 5' RACE reads, yields one record per CDR3 protein. The sample records about 270,000 distinct CDR3 sequences, 16% being singletons. Sequenced input: PBMCs or a T cell subset sorted from them (not recorded which). The receptors were sampled from a man between 18 and 35 years old who had mild COVID-19 (a few samples of this study predate the infection). Cell type and time point are not known.

This clonotype showed up many times. The chain uses TRBV20-1 and TRBJ1-5; maybe TRBD1 (5 bases). Germline assignment: CDR1 DFQATT and CDR2 SNEGSKA (reference sequence). This CDR3 has 18 amino acids. V shed 0 bases and J shed 2 bases, with 20 bases lying between them. CDR3 nucleotides: TGCAGTGCTAGAGATCGGCCCCTCCGGGGGGAGGGCAATCAGCCCCAGCATTTT. Amino acids: CSARDRPLRGEGNQPQHF.

The chain links TRBV27 to TRBJ2-3; 10 bases fit TRBD1. J was trimmed by 3 bases and V by 8 bases; bases with no gene match: 8. CDR3 length: 15 amino acids. Germline lookup yields CDR1 MNHEY and CDR2 SMNVEV (reference sequence). The CDR3 DNA sequence: TGTGCCAGCCTTCCCCCGGGACAGGGGACAGATACGCAGTATTTT. Encoded protein: CASLPPGQGTDTQYF.

The V and J genes are TRBV4-1 and TRBJ2-4; 8 bases align to TRBD2. J was trimmed by 6 bases and V by 1 base; bases with no gene match: 11. Germline CDR1 and CDR2: MGHRA and YSYEKL. The CDR3 contains 17 residues. The CDR3 DNA reads TGCGCCAGCAGCCAAGGGACCCCCCGGGGGGGTGGAAACATTCAGTACTTC. Protein: CASSQGTPRGGGNIQYF.

This clonotype appeared many times. V is TRBV20-1 and J is TRBJ2-7; possibly TRBD2 for D (5 bases). V dropped 3 bases and J dropped 2 bases, with 14 bases sitting between them. Germline CDR1 DFQATT, CDR2 SNEGSKA (reference sequence). The CDR3 runs 14 residues. CDR3 DNA: TGCAGTGCTAGGGGCGGCGGAGGAACCTACGAGCAGTACTTC. It encodes CSARGGGGTYEQYF.

This clonotype was counted many times. This chain uses TRBV6-4 with TRBJ2-2, with D possibly being TRBD2 (6 bases). This CDR3 region has 13 residues. V was cut by 3 bases and J by 4 bases, with 6 bases left in between. Germline V CDR1 and CDR2: MRHNA, SNTAGT. CDR3 sequence reads: CASSETSTGELFF. The DNA for the CDR3 is TGTGCCAGCAGTGAGACTAGCACCGGGGAGCTGTTTTTT.

The chain links TRBV28 to TRBJ2-7; 9 bases agree with TRBD1. CDR1 is MDHEN, CDR2 SYDVKM, per germline. The CDR3 consists of 14 residues. V trimming: 6 bases; J trimming: 5 bases; junction bases outside the gene matches: 8. The CDR3 DNA is TGTGCCAGCAGGCGCGGCGGGACAGGGCACGAGCAGTACGTC. This gives the protein CASRRGGTGHEQYV.

The rearrangement uses TRBV20-1 and TRBJ2-5; D remains ambiguous. V was clipped by 3 bases and J by 5 bases, with 7 bases between them. The CDR3 is 11 amino acids. CDR1 and CDR2 (germline): DFQATT, SNEGSKA (reference sequence). CDR3 residues: CSAREWETQYF. The CDR3 DNA reads TGCAGTGCTAGGGAATGGGAGACCCAGTACTTC.

This clonotype is a singleton in its sample. V gene TRBV29-1 combines with J gene TRBJ1-1; D possibly corresponds to TRBD1 (6 bases). Trimming removed 4 bases from V and 5 bases from J, with 14 bases in between. This CDR3 region has 13 residues. In germline, CDR1 is SQVTM, CDR2 ANQGSEA. The CDR3 loop is CSVAKGGETEAFF. Here the CDR3 DNA reads TGCAGCGTTGCGAAGGGGGGGGAAACTGAAGCTTTCTTT.

This clonotype was observed many times. This chain connects TRBV6-6 to TRBJ1-2; no clear D. Germline assignment: CDR1 MNHNY and CDR2 SVGAGI (reference sequence). There are 11 residues in the CDR3. Deletions cut 5 bases from V and 2 bases from J, with 3 bases between. The CDR3 region is CASSPNYGYTF. The CDR3 DNA is TGTGCCAGCAGTCCAAACTATGGCTACACCTTC.

A word on this clonotype: A much larger clone differs from this one at a single base, so this may be a read error. The CDR3 loop is CASSTSYNEQFF. Here the CDR3 DNA reads TGTGCCAGCAGTACCTCCTACAATGAGCAGTTCTTC. V gene TRBV27 combines with J gene TRBJ2-1; no clear D. The V and J ends lost 5 bases and 0 bases respectively, with 2 bases between them. Germline assignment: CDR1 MNHEY and CDR2 SMNVEV (reference sequence). The CDR3 consists of 12 residues.

The gene calls are TRBV12-3 or TRBV12-4 and TRBJ1-4; D not resolved. V gave up 5 bases and J gave up 12 bases, with 19 bases separating them. The CDR3 loop spans 14 amino acids. CDR3 region: CASSALRPDGQLFF. CDR3 nucleotide sequence: TGTGCCAGCAGTGCGCTTCGCCCGGACGGTCAACTGTTTTTT.

V usage is TRBV6-2 or TRBV6-3 and J usage is TRBJ1-2; D remains ambiguous. Trimming removed 5 bases from V and 8 bases from J, with 12 bases in between. The CDR3 extends over 12 amino acids. The germline CDR1 and CDR2 sequences are MNHEY and SVGEGT. CDR3 bases: TGTGCCAGCAGTCTCCTCGGCAGAGGCTACACCTTC. This translates into CASSLLGRGYTF.

This chain uses TRBV5-1 with TRBJ1-1; weak D call: TRBD1 (5 bases). The CDR3 covers 16 residues. V was trimmed by 0 bases and J by 1 base, leaving 13 bases between them. Germline CDR1 and CDR2: SGHRS and YFSETQ. CDR3 sequence: CASSLEGVGWNTEAFF. The DNA for the CDR3 is TGCGCCAGCAGCTTGGAAGGGGTCGGCTGGAACACTGAAGCTTTCTTT.